This entry lists 17 T cell receptor beta chains sequenced from one sample in a study of T cell repertoires in cytomegalovirus infection. No cognate antigen is known for these TCRs. TCRdb recomputed calls from the reads with MiXCR, one row per CDR3 protein. The table records approximately 110,000 distinct CDR3 sequences, 10% of them present only once. Sequenced input: PBMCs, sequenced either directly or after in vitro stimulation (not recorded which). The receptors were gathered from a human donor in good health (CMV status not recorded). Some clones in this sample may be carry-over from other donors' samples.

On this clonotype itself: A much larger clone lies a single base off, so this may be a read error. The J gene is TRBJ2-1, the V gene TRBV6-1; D remains ambiguous. Trimming took 5 bases from V and 10 from J, leaving 18 bases between them. CDR1 is MNHNS and CDR2 is SASEGT in the germline V gene. The CDR3 totals 14 residues. In nucleotides, the CDR3 is TGTGCCAGCAGTTCAGACGGGTTTCTAGTAGAGCAGTTCTTC. Its translation is CASSSDGFLVEQFF.

This clonotype was recorded at least ten times. The chain employs TRBV7-2 and TRBJ2-1; TRBD1 aligns across 7 bases. Per the germline V gene, CDR1 is SGHTA and CDR2 is FQGNSA. CDR3 length equals 15 residues. Trimming took 5 bases from V and 1 from J; bases not matched to a gene: 5. The CDR3 nucleotides are TGTGCCAGCAGCGCAGACAGGGCATCCTACAATGAGCAGTTCTTC. Protein: CASSADRASYNEQFF. Using reference TRBV7-2 and TRBJ2-1 for the parts outside the CDR3, the full variable domain is GAGVSQSPSNKVTEKGKDVELRCDPISGHTALYWYRQSLGQGLEFLIYFQGNSAPDKSGLPSDRFSAERTGGSVSTLTIQRTQQEDSAVYLCASSADRASYNEQFFGPGTRLTVL.

The CDR3 is CASTPGPSSNQPQHF. Here the CDR3 DNA reads TGTGCCAGCACCCCGGGCCCAAGCAGCAATCAGCCCCAGCATTTT. V is TRBV28 and J is TRBJ1-5; D remains ambiguous. CDR3 length: 15 amino acids. The germline gives CDR1 MDHEN, CDR2 SYDVKM. Between the trimmed V and J ends, which lost 7 bases and 1 base, there was a span of 14 bases.

This clonotype was seen at least ten times. The CDR3 region has the DNA TGTGCCAGCAGTTACGAGGGGAGGCCCTCACCCCTCCACTTT. Translated, it gives CASSYEGRPSPLHF. The rearrangement uses TRBV6-5 and TRBJ1-6; possible D gene TRBD1, 5 bases. Per germline, CDR1 MNHEY and CDR2 SVGAGI. V shed 2 bases and J shed 10 bases, with 12 bases lying between them. There are 14 residues in the CDR3.

The rearrangement joins TRBV4-3 to TRBJ2-3; D is unresolved. Germline V lookup: CDR1 LGHNA, CDR2 YSLEER. Between the trimmed V and J ends, which lost 1 base and 2 bases, there was a span of 13 bases. The CDR3 is made up of 16 amino acids. The CDR3 nucleotides are TGCGCCAGCAGCCAAGGAAACTCGGGCAACACAGATACGCAGTATTTT. Translation gives CASSQGNSGNTDTQYF.

This clonotype was detected many times. This chain links TRBV27 with TRBJ1-6; D remains ambiguous. Germline CDR1 MNHEY, CDR2 SMNVEV (reference sequence). CDR3 length: 14 residues. With 2 bases removed from V and 11 bases from J, the gap between germline ends came to 13 bases. The CDR3 protein is CASSLGSAETPLHF. The CDR3 DNA sequence: TGTGCCAGCAGTTTAGGGAGTGCCGAGACACCCCTCCACTTT.

In this sample, this clonotype turned up a few times. CDR3 nucleotides: TGTGCCAGCAGGACGGGTAGACAGTTTTCTAGCAATCAGCCCCAGCATTTT. Protein sequence: CASRTGRQFSSNQPQHF. The chain carries TRBV2 and TRBJ1-5; D is perhaps TRBD1 (5 bases). Between the trimmed V and J ends, which lost 6 bases and 0 bases, there was a span of 18 bases. The CDR3 runs 17 residues. Germline CDR1 and CDR2: SNHLY and FYNNEI.

This clonotype was recorded at least ten times. The chain uses TRBV4-1 and TRBJ1-6; D is undetermined. CDR1 and CDR2 from the germline V gene are MGHRA and YSYEKL. This CDR3 is 17 amino acids long. Trimming cost V 0 bases and J 0 bases, with 9 bases left between them. DNA for the CDR3: TGCGCCAGCAGCCAAGACGCGTCCAGCTCCTATAATTCACCCCTCCACTTT. Protein: CASSQDASSSYNSPLHF.

The chain carries TRBV5-6 and TRBJ1-1; D may be TRBD1 (5 bases). The germline gives CDR1 SGHDT, CDR2 YYEEEE. The CDR3 extends over 14 amino acids. Trimming shortened V by 1 base and J by 5 bases, and 12 bases separated the two germline ends. DNA of the CDR3: TGTGCCAGCAGCTTGCCCAGGGCGGGGACTGAAGCTTTCTTT. It codes for CASSLPRAGTEAFF.

This clonotype was detected ten times or more. The chain links TRBV5-1 to TRBJ2-4, with D unclear. CDR3 size: 18 residues. Between the trimmed V and J ends, which lost 0 bases and 1 base, there was a span of 17 bases. CDR1 and CDR2 (germline): SGHRS, YFSETQ. The CDR3 region is CASSLALDLTGAKNIQYF. The CDR3 DNA follows: TGCGCCAGCAGCTTGGCCCTAGACCTTACTGGGGCCAAAAACATTCAGTACTTC.

This clonotype was seen a few times. This chain joins TRBV19 and TRBJ1-1; D is perhaps TRBD1 (5 bases). CDR1 and CDR2 (germline): LNHDA, SQIVND (reference sequence). There are 14 residues in the CDR3. V was cut by 6 bases and J by 1 base, with 12 bases left in between. The CDR3 sequence is CASSAGTENTEAFF. The CDR3 nucleotides read TGTGCCAGTAGCGCCGGGACGGAGAACACTGAAGCTTTCTTT.

This clonotype occurred many times. The gene calls are TRBV12-5 and TRBJ1-4; unclear D gene. The germline V gene encodes CDR1 LGHNT and CDR2 FRNRAP. This CDR3 comprises 14 residues. V was pared by 6 bases and J by 6 bases, with 14 bases between. CDR3 amino acids: CASGRALGDEKLFF. The CDR3 bases are TGTGCTAGTGGCCGAGCCCTCGGCGATGAAAAACTGTTTTTT.

This clonotype has just a few counts. V is TRBV18 and J is TRBJ2-2; 8 bases are a match to TRBD2. J lost 2 bases, V lost 3 bases, and 5 bases had no gene match. CDR3 length: 16 amino acids. In germline, CDR1 is KGHSH, CDR2 LQKENI. The CDR3 is CASSPPSGYNTGELFF. CDR3 DNA sequence: TGTGCCAGCTCACCGCCTAGCGGGTATAACACCGGGGAGCTGTTTTTT. Drawing the rest from reference TRBV18 and TRBJ2-2, the complete variable domain is NAGVMQNPRHLVRRRGQEARLRCSPMKGHSHVYWYRQLPEEGLKFMVYLQKENIIDESGMPKERFSAEFPKEGPSILRIQQVVRGDSAAYFCASSPPSGYNTGELFFGEGSRLTVL.

This clonotype has at least ten counts. The junction differs from germline at one of its ends, possibly a read error. V and J are TRBV10-3 and TRBJ1-1, with TRBD1 matching 7 bases. Germline V gene data show CDR1 as ENHRY and CDR2 as SYGVKD. CDR3 size: 12 residues. The CDR3 loop reads CAISESVDRRRF. CDR3 sequence (DNA): TGTGCCATCAGTGAGTCAGTGGACAGGCGGAGATTT.

The chain joins TRBV19 to TRBJ1-1; the D gene is possibly TRBD1 (5 bases). The V gene lost 6 bases and the J gene lost 4 bases, with 12 bases spanning the gap. The CDR3 length is 13 residues. Germline lookup yields CDR1 LNHDA and CDR2 SQIVND (reference sequence). As DNA, the CDR3 is TGTGCCAGTAGCCCCTGGGACGCCACTGAAGCTTTCTTT. Protein sequence: CASSPWDATEAFF.

The V and J genes are TRBV11-2 and TRBJ2-2; TRBD2 agrees at 11 bases. Germline-derived CDR1 and CDR2 are SGHAT and FQNNGV. V gave up 6 bases and J gave up 6 bases; unmatched junction bases: 6. The CDR3 runs to 15 residues. CDR3 residues: CASRKLAGAPGELFF. CDR3 DNA sequence: TGTGCCAGCAGAAAACTAGCGGGAGCCCCCGGGGAGCTGTTTTTT.

This clonotype was detected many times. J is TRBJ1-3 and V is TRBV4-1; D not resolved. The CDR3 consists of 16 residues. Trimming shortened V by 0 bases and J by 0 bases, and 9 bases separated the two germline ends. Per the germline V gene, CDR1 is MGHRA and CDR2 is YSYEKL. CDR3 nucleotides: TGCGCCAGCAGCCAAGAGGAGACGTTCTCTGGAAACACCATATATTTT. As protein: CASSQEETFSGNTIYF.